Shown below are 29 T cell receptor beta chains from a single sample sequenced in a study of identical twins. TCRdb re-analysed the 5' RACE reads in MiXCR, keeping a single row per CDR3 protein. The sample has some 600,000 distinct CDR3 sequences, 7.1% seen once. These data are also associated with another study on yellow fever vaccine responses in identical twins.

The sample was PBMCs. The source is a woman younger than 35 in good health.

The gene calls are TRBV6-4 and TRBJ2-2; 11 bases fit TRBD1. This CDR3 contains 15 residues. Trimming at V came to 0 bases and at J to 9 bases, leaving 3 bases not matched to a gene. The germline V gene has CDR1 MRHNA and CDR2 SNTAGT. The CDR3: CASSDSDRGRRELFF. CDR3 nucleotide sequence: TGTGCCAGCAGTGACTCGGACAGGGGGCGCCGGGAGCTGTTTTTT.

The chain carries TRBV3-1 and TRBJ2-1; perhaps TRBD1 as D (5 bases). The V end lost 5 bases, the J end lost 0 bases, and 11 bases lay between the germline ends. CDR1 is LGHDT and CDR2 is YNNKEL in the germline V gene (reference sequence). The CDR3 spans 15 residues. DNA of the CDR3: TGTGCCAGCAGCATGACAGCAAGCTCCTACAATGAGCAGTTCTTC. Amino acids: CASSMTASSYNEQFF.

This clonotype has a handful of counts. The V call is TRBV5-5, the J call TRBJ2-5; no clear D. With 1 base removed from V and 5 bases from J, the gap between germline ends came to 9 bases. Germline lookup yields CDR1 SGHKS and CDR2 YYEKEE (reference sequence). The CDR3 extends over 13 amino acids. This chain's CDR3 is CASSLFMEETQYF. CDR3 coding DNA: TGTGCCAGCAGCTTGTTTATGGAGGAGACCCAGTACTTC. The whole variable domain, filled in from reference TRBV5-5 and TRBJ2-5, reads DAGVTQSPTHLIKTRGQQVTLRCSPISGHKSVSWYQQVLGQGPQFIFQYYEKEERGRGNFPDRFSARQFPNYSSELNVNALLLGDSALYLCASSLFMEETQYFGPGTRLLVL.

The V and J genes are TRBV29-1 and TRBJ1-2; the D gene is possibly TRBD1 (6 bases). The CDR3 has 12 residues. V was shortened by 1 base and J by 7 bases, with 10 bases between the two germline ends. Germline V gives CDR1 SQVTM, CDR2 ANQGSEA. Here the CDR3 reads CSVEGTEVGYTF. CDR3 coding DNA: TGCAGCGTTGAAGGGACAGAGGTTGGCTACACCTTC.

This clonotype was seen ten or more times. The chain carries TRBV24-1 and TRBJ2-1; TRBD2 agrees at 13 bases. This CDR3 is built from 14 residues. CDR1 is KGHDR and CDR2 is SFDVKD in the germline V gene. V was clipped by 8 bases and J by 7 bases; unmatched bases: 4. CDR3 residues: CATKGLAGRNEQFF. The CDR3 region has the DNA TGTGCCACCAAGGGACTAGCGGGGCGAAATGAGCAGTTCTTC.

This clonotype was counted a few times. This rearrangement joins TRBV3-1 to TRBJ2-5, with D possibly being TRBD1 (6 bases). The germline V gene has CDR1 LGHDT and CDR2 YNNKEL (reference sequence). CDR3 length equals 11 residues. Trimming removed 3 bases at V and 10 bases at J, with 9 bases between. CDR3 sequence reads: CASSHATGQYF. CDR3 bases: TGTGCCAGCAGCCACGCGACAGGCCAGTACTTC.

This clonotype was counted at least ten times. J is TRBJ1-1 and V is TRBV20-1; 7 nucleotides agree with TRBD1. The CDR3 length is 11 residues. Trimming cost V 5 bases and J 8 bases; bases outside gene matches: 5. Germline-derived CDR1 and CDR2 are DFQATT and SNEGSKA (reference sequence). In DNA form, the CDR3 reads TGCAGTGCTTGGACAGGAGGAGAAGCTTTCTTT. Residues: CSAWTGGEAFF.

This rearrangement joins TRBV4-2 to TRBJ1-6; D is perhaps TRBD1 (5 bases). This CDR3 is built from 15 residues. Germline CDR1 LGHNA, CDR2 YNFKEQ. Trimming stripped 0 bases from V and 10 bases from J, with 13 bases between. As DNA, the CDR3 is TGTGCCAGCAGCCAAGAGGAACAGGTTGTCTCACCCCTCCACTTT. Translation gives CASSQEEQVVSPLHF.

The chain couples TRBV12-3 or TRBV12-4 to TRBJ2-5; the match to TRBD2 covers 9 bases. The CDR3 totals 17 residues. V lost 6 bases and J lost 3; bases outside the gene matches: 14. The CDR3 nucleotides read TGTGCCAGCAGACCCAACCTAGGGGGCGGGAGGGAAGAGACCCAGTACTTC. Its protein is CASRPNLGGGREETQYF.

To note about this clonotype: With a much larger clone just one base away, this may be a read error. This rearrangement joins TRBV20-1 to TRBJ2-2; D uncertain. CDR1 is DFQATT and CDR2 is SNEGSKA in the germline V gene (reference sequence). The CDR3 spans 16 residues. CDR3 sequence: CCVSLPPGTHTGELFF. CDR3 DNA sequence: TGCTGTGTATCACTACCACCCGGAACGCACACCGGGGAGCTGTTTTTT.

The CDR3 loop reads CASRALAGGDEQYF. As DNA, the CDR3 is TGTGCCAGCAGGGCACTAGCCGGCGGGGACGAGCAGTACTTC. V is TRBV2 and J is TRBJ2-7; tentatively, D is TRBD2 (6 bases). The V and J ends lost 6 bases and 5 bases respectively, with 17 bases between them. This CDR3 is 14 amino acids long. Looked up from germline, CDR1 is SNHLY and CDR2 is FYNNEI.

The table lists this clonotype with a few counts. The rearrangement joins TRBV24-1 to TRBJ2-3, with 9 bases identical to TRBD2. The germline gives CDR1 KGHDR, CDR2 SFDVKD. V lost 7 bases, J lost 3 bases, and 4 bases stayed unmatched. The CDR3 is 14 amino acids. The CDR3: CATSGRGGTDTQYF. As DNA, the CDR3 is TGTGCCACCAGCGGGCGGGGGGGAACAGATACGCAGTATTTT.

This clonotype was counted a few times. The rearrangement uses TRBV20-1 and TRBJ2-7; the D gene is possibly TRBD1 (5 bases). This CDR3 contains 13 residues. Per germline, CDR1 DFQATT and CDR2 SNEGSKA (reference sequence). Trimming pared 3 bases from V and 1 base from J, leaving 10 bases between. CDR3 bases: TGCAGTGCTAGGCAGGGCCTTTCCTACGAGCAGTACTTC. Amino acid sequence: CSARQGLSYEQYF.

The DNA of the CDR3 is TGTGCCAGCAGCAGTTCCCAGGGGGCGCGTGACACCGGGGAGCTGTTTTTT. Translating gives CASSSSQGARDTGELFF. V and J are TRBV7-9 and TRBJ2-2; 8 positions agree with TRBD1. The junction had 11 bases not matched to a gene; V was cut back by 5 bases and J by 3 bases. The germline gives CDR1 SEHNR, CDR2 FQNEAQ (reference sequence). The CDR3 loop spans 17 amino acids.

This clonotype was recorded at least ten times. V and J are TRBV4-1 and TRBJ1-5; D may be TRBD1 (5 bases). Germline V gene sequence: CDR1 MGHRA, CDR2 YSYEKL. This CDR3 region has 15 residues. Deletions cut 0 bases from V and 6 bases from J, with 12 bases between. CDR3 protein: CASSQDGGGSQPQHF. The CDR3 DNA is TGCGCCAGCAGCCAAGATGGGGGGGGATCTCAGCCCCAGCATTTT.

Worth noting for this clonotype: Being one base from a much bigger clone, this may be a read error. CDR3 in amino acids: CASSWGLAEYNEQFF. The CDR3 DNA follows: TGTGCCAGCAGCTGGGGACTAGCGGAATACAATGAGCAGTTCTTC. The rearrangement joins TRBV11-3 to TRBJ2-1, with 11 bases lining up with TRBD2. The germline V gene has CDR1 SGHNT and CDR2 YENEEA. Unmatched junction bases numbered 3, after V lost 4 bases and J lost 4 bases. This CDR3 has 15 amino acids.

The chain has TRBV5-1 and TRBJ2-1, with a possible D match to TRBD2 (5 bases). The CDR3 contains 12 residues. Trimming took off 2 bases at V and 10 bases at J, with 10 bases between the two ends. CDR1 and CDR2 from the germline V gene are SGHRS and YFSETQ. The CDR3: CASSFAGLEQFF. In DNA, the CDR3 is TGCGCCAGCAGCTTCGCGGGCCTCGAGCAGTTCTTC. The full variable domain, rest sourced from reference TRBV5-1 and TRBJ2-1, is KAGVTQTPRYLIKTRGQQVTLSCSPISGHRSVSWYQQTPGQGLQFLFEYFSETQRNKGNFPGRFSGRQFSNSRSEMNVSTLELGDSALYLCASSFAGLEQFFGPGTRLTVL.

This chain joins TRBV11-2 and TRBJ2-5; 9 bases fit TRBD1. Looked up from germline, CDR1 is SGHAT and CDR2 is FQNNGV. V trimming: 5 bases; J trimming: 3 bases; junction bases outside the gene matches: 13. This CDR3 has 17 residues. The DNA of the CDR3 is TGTGCCAGCAGCCAAAGGGACCAGACAGGGGGAGAAGAGACCCAGTACTTC. This codes for CASSQRDQTGGEETQYF.

In this sample, this clonotype turned up a few times. This chain joins TRBV7-9 and TRBJ1-1; no reliable D call. Germline CDR1 and CDR2: SEHNR and FQNEAQ (reference sequence). V gave up 3 bases and J gave up 0 bases, with 14 bases separating them. The CDR3 runs to 16 residues. CDR3 coding DNA: TGTGCCAGCAGCTTCGCGGCGGGATACCTGAACACTGAAGCTTTCTTT. Translated: CASSFAAGYLNTEAFF. The full variable domain, in which reference TRBV7-9 and TRBJ1-1 provide the parts outside the CDR3, is DTGVSQNPRHKITKRGQNVTFRCDPISEHNRLYWYRQTLGQGPEFLTYFQNEAQLEKSRLLSDRFSAERPKGSFSTLEIQRTEQGDSAMYLCASSFAAGYLNTEAFFGQGTRLTVV.

Worth noting for this clonotype: This may be a read error, as it is one base from a much larger clone. The V call is TRBV9, the J call TRBJ2-7, with a possible D match to TRBD2 (5 bases). This CDR3 is built from 14 residues. V dropped 4 bases and J dropped 3 bases, with 14 bases sitting between them. CDR1 is SGDLS and CDR2 is YYNGEE in the germline V gene. The CDR3 coding sequence is TGTGCCAGCAGCCCAACCTGGAGCGGCTACGAGCAGTACTTC. Translated, it gives CASSPTWSGYEQYF.

The chain employs TRBV11-1 and TRBJ2-1; D call uncertain. The V gene's germline CDR1 is SGHAT and CDR2 FQDESV (reference sequence). CDR3 length: 14 residues. V shed 5 bases and J shed 2 bases, with 10 bases lying between them. CDR3 DNA sequence: TGTGCCAGCAGCGTCGGTGGGACCTACAATGAGCAGTTCTTC. Protein sequence: CASSVGGTYNEQFF.

This clonotype was detected many times. The CDR3 is CASSLLAGRLADTQYF. CDR3 bases: TGCGCCAGCAGCTTGCTAGCGGGAAGGTTGGCAGATACGCAGTATTTT. The chain couples TRBV5-1 to TRBJ2-3; TRBD2 agrees at 9 bases. The CDR3 has 16 residues. Germline CDR1 reads SGHRS; CDR2 reads YFSETQ. V gave up 1 base and J gave up 4 bases; unmatched junction bases: 7. Together with reference TRBV5-1 and TRBJ2-3, the CDR3 gives the full variable domain: KAGVTQTPRYLIKTRGQQVTLSCSPISGHRSVSWYQQTPGQGLQFLFEYFSETQRNKGNFPGRFSGRQFSNSRSEMNVSTLELGDSALYLCASSLLAGRLADTQYFGPGTRLTVL.

This clonotype was counted ten times or more. As DNA, the CDR3 is TGTGCCACCAGTGTTAGGAGGGGAACCGAAGATACGCAGTATTTT. The encoded protein is CATSVRRGTEDTQYF. The chain is built from TRBV24-1 and TRBJ2-3; maybe TRBD2 (6 bases). Germline CDR1 is KGHDR and CDR2 is SFDVKD. The V end lost 5 bases, the J end lost 5 bases, and 16 bases lay between the germline ends. CDR3 length: 15 amino acids.

This clonotype was detected a few times. The chain links TRBV15 to TRBJ2-5; 8 bases line up with TRBD2. V was clipped by 5 bases and J by 4 bases; unmatched bases: 15. There are 17 residues in the CDR3. In germline, CDR1 is LNHNV, CDR2 YYDKDF (reference sequence). CDR3 coding DNA: TGTGCCACCAGCGGCGAGGGGGTGCTAGCGGGTGGAGAGACCCAGTACTTC. This gives the protein CATSGEGVLAGGETQYF. The complete variable domain, with remaining parts taken from reference TRBV15 and TRBJ2-5, reads DAMVIQNPRYQVTQFGKPVTLSCSQTLNHNVMYWYQQKSSQAPKLLFHYYDKDFNNEADTPDNFQSRRPNTSFCFLDIRSPGLGDTAMYLCATSGEGVLAGGETQYFGPGTRLLVL.

This clonotype was recorded at least ten times. J is TRBJ1-1 and V is TRBV12-3 or TRBV12-4; D unresolved. Trimming stripped 3 bases from V and 1 base from J, with 9 bases between. The CDR3 contains 14 residues. The CDR3 here is CASSFFQGNTEAFF. The CDR3 DNA is TGTGCCAGCAGTTTCTTCCAAGGGAACACTGAAGCTTTCTTT.

This clonotype was recorded a few times. The chain uses TRBV7-2 and TRBJ2-5; the D gene is possibly TRBD2 (6 bases). Germline CDR1 reads SGHTA; CDR2 reads FQGNSA. This CDR3 is built from 17 residues. Trimming pared 8 bases from V and 1 base from J, leaving 23 bases between. CDR3 protein: CASAIYRLGTGQETQYF. The CDR3 DNA is TGTGCCAGCGCGATATACCGACTAGGAACGGGCCAAGAGACCCAGTACTTC.

The chain has TRBV21-1 and TRBJ1-1; no check of the table's D call, TRBD1, against the DNA was made. TRBV21-1 is given as a pseudogene. The CDR3 is 16 residues long. The CDR3 sequence is CASSLPGQRLNTEAFF. The CDR3 DNA reads TGTGCCAGCAGCCTACCGGGACAGCGATTGAACACTGAAGCTTTCTTT.

This clonotype occurred a few times. The chain carries TRBV12-3 or TRBV12-4 and TRBJ2-1; TRBD2 matches at 9 bases. This CDR3 has 12 residues. The V and J ends lost 5 bases and 10 bases, in that order; junction bases with no gene match: 3. The CDR3 loop is CASSTAGGEQFF. CDR3 coding DNA: TGTGCCAGCAGTACCGCGGGAGGGGAGCAGTTCTTC.

This clonotype has a handful of counts. The chain employs TRBV5-5 and TRBJ1-2, with 11 positions matching TRBD1. The trim removed 3 bases at V and 7 bases at J, leaving 8 bases unmatched. The CDR3 has 15 residues. Germline V gene lookup returns CDR1 SGHKS and CDR2 YYEKEE (reference sequence). In DNA form, the CDR3 reads TGTGCCAGCAGCTGGATTGGACAGGGGGCGCGTGGCTACACCTTC. It yields the protein CASSWIGQGARGYTF.